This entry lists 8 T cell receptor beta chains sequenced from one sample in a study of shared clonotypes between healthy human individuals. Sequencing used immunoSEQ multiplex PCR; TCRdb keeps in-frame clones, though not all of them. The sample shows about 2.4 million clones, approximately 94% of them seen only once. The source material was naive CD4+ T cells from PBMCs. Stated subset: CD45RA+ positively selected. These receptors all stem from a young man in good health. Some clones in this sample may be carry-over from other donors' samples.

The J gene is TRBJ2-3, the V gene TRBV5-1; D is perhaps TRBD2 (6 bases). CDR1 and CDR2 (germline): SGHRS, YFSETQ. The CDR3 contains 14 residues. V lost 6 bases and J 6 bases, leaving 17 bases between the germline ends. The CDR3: CASTFGTLSDTQYF. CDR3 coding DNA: TGCGCCAGCACCTTCGGGACTCTGTCGGATACGCAGTATTTT.

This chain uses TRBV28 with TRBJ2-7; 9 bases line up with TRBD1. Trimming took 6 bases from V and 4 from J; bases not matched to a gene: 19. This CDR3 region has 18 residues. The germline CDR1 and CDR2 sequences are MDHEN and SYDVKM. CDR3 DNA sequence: TGTGCCAGCAGCCGACGACAGTACAGGGGGCGCGGCCCTTACGAGCAGTACTTC. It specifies CASSRRQYRGRGPYEQYF.

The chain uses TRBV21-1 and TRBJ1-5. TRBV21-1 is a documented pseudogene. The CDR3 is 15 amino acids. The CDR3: CASSKRANSNQPQHF. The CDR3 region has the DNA TGTGCCAGCAGCAAACGGGCGAATAGCAATCAGCCCCAGCATTTT.

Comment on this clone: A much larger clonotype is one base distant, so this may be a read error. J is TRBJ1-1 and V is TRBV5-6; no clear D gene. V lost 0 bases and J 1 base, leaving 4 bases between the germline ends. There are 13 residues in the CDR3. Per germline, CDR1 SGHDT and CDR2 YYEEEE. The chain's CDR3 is CASSLDPNTEAFF. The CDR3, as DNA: TGTGCCAGCAGCTTGGACCCGAACACTGAAGCTTTCTTT.

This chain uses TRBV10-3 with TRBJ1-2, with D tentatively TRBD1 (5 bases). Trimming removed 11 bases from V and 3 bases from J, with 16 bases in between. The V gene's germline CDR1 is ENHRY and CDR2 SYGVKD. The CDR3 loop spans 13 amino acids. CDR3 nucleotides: TGTGCCGTCCGTCAGGGATCCGACTATGGCTACACCTTC. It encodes CAVRQGSDYGYTF.

The CDR3 region has the DNA TGTGCCAGCAGTCAATACGGACAAGAGACCCAGTACTTC. It translates to CASSQYGQETQYF. This sequence joins TRBV6-1 and TRBJ2-5; D is unclear. The germline gives CDR1 MNHNS, CDR2 SASEGT. The CDR3 extends over 13 amino acids. V was trimmed by 5 bases and J by 2 bases, leaving 9 bases between them.

CDR3 nucleotides: TGCAGCGTTGGACTAACCACAGATACGCAGTATTTT. It specifies CSVGLTTDTQYF. V usage is TRBV29-1 and J usage is TRBJ2-3; TRBD2 might be the D (5 bases). This CDR3 comprises 12 residues. Trimming pared 4 bases from V and 2 bases from J, leaving 7 bases between. Germline values: CDR1 SQVTM, CDR2 ANQGSEA.

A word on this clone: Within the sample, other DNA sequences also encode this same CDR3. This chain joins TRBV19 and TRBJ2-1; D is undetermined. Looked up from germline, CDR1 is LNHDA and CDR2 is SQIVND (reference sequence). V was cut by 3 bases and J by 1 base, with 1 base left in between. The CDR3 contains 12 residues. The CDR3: CASSISYNEQFF. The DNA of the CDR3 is TGTGCCAGTAGTATTTCCTACAATGAGCAGTTCTTC.